There are a few counts of the clone carrying this T cell receptor beta chain. The source of the sample is a study of blood T cells in healthy people across ages. Sample-barcoded 5' priming and a J-beta primer mix drove a second PCR of roughly 7 to 11 cycles. TCRdb processed the 5' RACE reads anew with MiXCR; each CDR3 protein has one entry. The table has roughly 640,000 distinct CDR3 sequences, about 30% seen once; the top ten hold 15% to 19%. Germline values: CDR1 SNHLY, CDR2 FYNNEI. The CDR3 length is 12 residues. The V gene lost 2 bases and the J gene lost 6 bases, with 7 bases spanning the gap. The receptor comes from a woman over 75 in good health. The specimen sequenced was blood. The V call is TRBV2, the J call TRBJ1-2, with D unresolved. CDR3 in DNA: TGTGCCAGCAGTGAACAGGCCGATGGCTACACCTTC. It is translated as CASSEQADGYTF.